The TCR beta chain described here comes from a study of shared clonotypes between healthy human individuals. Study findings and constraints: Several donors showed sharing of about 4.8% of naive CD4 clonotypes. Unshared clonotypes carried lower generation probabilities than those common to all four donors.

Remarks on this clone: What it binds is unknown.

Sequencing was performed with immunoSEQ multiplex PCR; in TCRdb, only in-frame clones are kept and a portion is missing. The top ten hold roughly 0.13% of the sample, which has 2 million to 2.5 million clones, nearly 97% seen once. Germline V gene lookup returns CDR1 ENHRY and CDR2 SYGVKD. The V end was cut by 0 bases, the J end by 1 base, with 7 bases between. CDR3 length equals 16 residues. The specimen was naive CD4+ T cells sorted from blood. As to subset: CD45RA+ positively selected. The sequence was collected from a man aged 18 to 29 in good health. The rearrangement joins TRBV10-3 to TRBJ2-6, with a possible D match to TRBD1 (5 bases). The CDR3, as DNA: TGTGCCATCAGTGAGTCAGCAGGGTCTGGGGCCAACGTCCTGACTTTC. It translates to CAISESAGSGANVLTF.